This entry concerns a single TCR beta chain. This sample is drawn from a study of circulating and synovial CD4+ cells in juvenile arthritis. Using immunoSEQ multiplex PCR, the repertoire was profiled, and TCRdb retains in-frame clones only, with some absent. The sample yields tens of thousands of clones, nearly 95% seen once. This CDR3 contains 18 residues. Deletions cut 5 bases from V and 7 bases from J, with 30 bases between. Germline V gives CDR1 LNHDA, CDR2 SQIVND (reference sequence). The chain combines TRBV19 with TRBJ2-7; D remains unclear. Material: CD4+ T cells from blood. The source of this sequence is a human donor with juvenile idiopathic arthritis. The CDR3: CASSPRGLLRIASLEQYF. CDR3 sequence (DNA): TGTGCCAGTAGTCCCCGCGGCCTCCTTAGGATCGCGAGCTTGGAGCAGTACTTC.